The sequence of this T cell receptor (beta chain) was determined in a study of control samples from healthy donors and cancer patients. V was pared by 5 bases and J by 3 bases, with 22 bases between. Germline V CDR1 and CDR2: MNHEY, SMNVEV (reference sequence). This CDR3 is built from 17 residues. Using immunoSEQ multiplex PCR, the repertoire was profiled, and TCRdb retains in-frame clones only, with some absent. Counted here are about 84,000 clones, 84% occurring once; the ten biggest clones make up around 10%. The genes are TRBV27 and TRBJ2-5; tentative D call: TRBD2 (8 bases). The clonotype comes from a man in his 60s with head and neck cancer. The sequenced sample was PBMCs. The CDR3 DNA follows: TGTGCCAGCAGTCTCCGACAGGGAGGACTAGCTGAAGAGACCCAGTACTTC. Amino acid sequence: CASSLRQGGLAEETQYF.